One and the same sample provided the 19 T cell receptor beta chains below, sequenced in a study of blood T cell repertoires in COVID-19. Generated by immunoSEQ multiplex PCR, the TCRdb table keeps only in-frame clones and is missing some. The data contain fewer than 500,000 clones, approximately 87% of them singletons. Source material: PBMCs or T cells enriched from blood (not recorded which). These receptors all stem from a woman aged 30 to 39 with acute COVID-19.

The rearrangement links TRBV24-1 to TRBJ2-5; 7 bases are a match to TRBD1. V shed 7 bases, J shed 1 base, and the junction held 11 bases outside the gene matches. In germline, CDR1 is KGHDR, CDR2 SFDVKD. The CDR3 length is 16 residues. This chain's CDR3 is CATSLSGQDFQETQYF. The CDR3 region has the DNA TGTGCCACCAGCCTCTCAGGACAGGATTTCCAAGAGACCCAGTACTTC.

The CDR3 DNA is TGTGCCACCAGCCGGAGTAACTATGGCTACACCTTC. It is translated as CATSRSNYGYTF. This sequence joins TRBV24-1 and TRBJ1-2; D remains unclear. The CDR3 is made up of 12 amino acids. Trimming pared 7 bases from V and 1 base from J, leaving 6 bases between. The V gene's germline CDR1 is KGHDR and CDR2 SFDVKD.

This sequence joins TRBV15 and TRBJ2-1; 9 bases are shared with TRBD1. Looked up from germline, CDR1 is LNHNV and CDR2 is YYDKDF (reference sequence). V was pared by 5 bases and J by 7 bases, with 6 bases of the junction left unmatched. The CDR3 loop spans 14 amino acids. CDR3 in amino acids: CATSATGTGNEQFF. The CDR3 nucleotides are TGTGCCACCAGCGCGACCGGGACAGGGAATGAGCAGTTCTTC.

This clone has a single count. The chain has TRBV4-1 and TRBJ2-2, with 12 nucleotides matching TRBD2. With V trimmed by 4 bases and J by 0 bases, 3 bases remained unmatched. The V gene's germline CDR1 is MGHRA and CDR2 YSYEKL. CDR3 size: 17 residues. The CDR3 DNA reads TGCGCCAGCAGCCCGCGGACTAGCGGGGCGAACACCGGGGAGCTGTTTTTT. This gives the protein CASSPRTSGANTGELFF.

The rearrangement joins TRBV6-5 to TRBJ2-5, with 7 bases that match TRBD2. V dropped 8 bases and J dropped 6; count of bases not matched to a gene: 12. The CDR3 runs to 14 residues. Germline V lookup: CDR1 MNHEY, CDR2 SVGAGI. In DNA form, the CDR3 reads TGTGCCAGCCGTAATAAAGCGGGGCGGCAGACCCAGTACTTC. Residues: CASRNKAGRQTQYF.

The rearrangement joins TRBV5-6 to TRBJ2-2; 10 bases are shared with TRBD2. V shed 0 bases, J shed 1 base, and the junction held 9 bases outside the gene matches. Germline values: CDR1 SGHDT, CDR2 YYEEEE. This CDR3 has 19 amino acids. CDR3 sequence reads: CASSLEASGGGLNTGELFF. The CDR3 DNA reads TGTGCCAGCAGCTTGGAGGCTAGCGGGGGTGGTTTGAACACCGGGGAGCTGTTTTTT. The variable domain in full, completed from reference TRBV5-6 and TRBJ2-2, reads DAGVTQSPTHLIKTRGQQVTLRCSPKSGHDTVSWYQQALGQGPQFIFQYYEEEERQRGNFPDRFSGHQFPNYSSELNVNALLLGDSALYLCASSLEASGGGLNTGELFFGEGSRLTVL.

The chain joins TRBV5-1 to TRBJ1-2; D ambiguous. The CDR3 has 17 residues. V was trimmed by 0 bases and J by 2 bases, leaving 17 bases between them. Per the germline V gene, CDR1 is SGHRS and CDR2 is YFSETQ. CDR3 DNA sequence: TGCGCCAGCAGCTTGGATGGGGAGCGCGGAGGGAACTATGGCTACACCTTC. It translates to CASSLDGERGGNYGYTF.

In its sample, this clone was seen once. This chain links TRBV29-1 with TRBJ2-1; 7 bases map to TRBD1. V trimming: 6 bases; J trimming: 0 bases; junction bases outside the gene matches: 8. This CDR3 contains 15 residues. The germline CDR1 and CDR2 sequences are SQVTM and ANQGSEA. The CDR3 DNA follows: TGCAGCGTCGCTCCCGGGACAGCCTCCTACAATGAGCAGTTCTTC. Translated: CSVAPGTASYNEQFF.

V usage is TRBV7-9 and J usage is TRBJ2-1, with a possible D match to TRBD2 (6 bases). The CDR3 covers 17 residues. Germline loops: CDR1 SEHNR, CDR2 FQNEAQ (reference sequence). The V and J ends lost 5 bases and 3 bases respectively, with 20 bases between them. The DNA for the CDR3 is TGTGCCAGCAGCGGCCAGACCGGGACTGGGGGCTACAATGAGCAGTTCTTC. This encodes CASSGQTGTGGYNEQFF.

This clone was observed a single time. The rearrangement links TRBV11-1 to TRBJ1-5; D may be TRBD1 (5 bases). CDR3 length: 13 residues. The germline V gene encodes CDR1 SGHAT and CDR2 FQDESV (reference sequence). Deletions cut 0 bases from V and 5 bases from J, with 5 bases between. The CDR3 bases are TGTGCCAGCAGCTTAGCAGGGGATCAGCCCCAGCATTTT. It yields the protein CASSLAGDQPQHF. Full variable domain (outside the CDR3, taken from reference TRBV11-1 and TRBJ1-5): EAEVAQSPRYKITEKSQAVAFWCDPISGHATLYWYRQILGQGPELLVQFQDESVVDDSQLPKDRFSAERLKGVDSTLKIQPAELGDSAMYLCASSLAGDQPQHFGDGTRLSIL.

The V gene is TRBV30, the J gene TRBJ1-1; 8 nucleotides match TRBD1. Germline values: CDR1 GTSNPN, CDR2 SVGIG (reference sequence). This CDR3 is 13 amino acids long. The junction had 6 bases not matched to a gene; V was cut back by 5 bases and J by 4 bases. The CDR3 coding sequence is TGTGCCTGGGCAGGGGGCTTTTCCACTGAAGCTTTCTTT. As protein: CAWAGGFSTEAFF.

The rearrangement links TRBV30 to TRBJ1-3; perhaps TRBD1 as D (6 bases). V was trimmed by 7 bases and J by 4 bases, leaving 11 bases between them. The CDR3 extends over 12 amino acids. Germline loops: CDR1 GTSNPN, CDR2 SVGIG (reference sequence). Here the CDR3 reads CALDRGGNTIYF. DNA for the CDR3: TGTGCCTTGGACAGAGGAGGAAACACCATATATTTT.

The chain is built from TRBV5-6 and TRBJ2-1, with no clear D. The germline V and J ends were trimmed by 3 bases and 6 bases, with 7 bases remaining between them. CDR1 is SGHDT, CDR2 YYEEEE, per germline. CDR3 length: 12 residues. DNA of the CDR3: TGTGCCAGCAGCTCATACATCAATGAGCAGTTCTTC. It codes for CASSSYINEQFF.

The chain joins TRBV19 to TRBJ1-1; possible D gene TRBD1, 5 bases. The V gene lost 7 bases and the J gene lost 7 bases, with 10 bases spanning the gap. CDR1 and CDR2 (germline): LNHDA, SQIVND (reference sequence). This CDR3 contains 11 residues. CDR3 DNA sequence: TGTGCCAGTACCGACAGTCTTGAAGCTTTCTTT. Its protein product is CASTDSLEAFF.

The rearrangement joins TRBV19 to TRBJ1-2; tentatively, D is TRBD1 (5 bases). The germline gives CDR1 LNHDA, CDR2 SQIVND (reference sequence). Deletions cut 3 bases from V and 4 bases from J, with 15 bases between. The CDR3 is made up of 15 amino acids. CDR3 coding DNA: TGTGCCAGTAGTATCTCCCTGGACACCGCCTATGGCTACACCTTC. It specifies CASSISLDTAYGYTF.

The V and J genes are TRBV2 and TRBJ2-7; D unclear. Trimming stripped 1 base from V and 4 bases from J, with 11 bases between. The CDR3 loop spans 14 amino acids. Germline V gene lookup returns CDR1 SNHLY and CDR2 FYNNEI. The CDR3 DNA reads as TGTGCCAGCAGTGAAGACGATCAGGTATACGAGCAGTACTTC. This encodes CASSEDDQVYEQYF.

This chain joins TRBV7-3 and TRBJ2-2; 12 bases are shared with TRBD2. V shed 8 bases and J 2 bases; nucleotides not matched to a gene: 12. Germline values: CDR1 SGHTA, CDR2 FQGTGA. This CDR3 spans 18 amino acids. CDR3 in amino acids: CASRDEGGLAGNTGELFF. The CDR3 nucleotides read TGTGCCAGCCGGGACGAGGGGGGACTAGCGGGCAACACCGGGGAGCTGTTTTTT. The full variable domain, completed using reference TRBV7-3 and TRBJ2-2, is GAGVSQTPSNKVTEKGKYVELRCDPISGHTALYWYRQSLGQGPEFLIYFQGTGAADDSGLPNDRFFAVRPEGSVSTLKIQRTERGDSAVYLCASRDEGGLAGNTGELFFGEGSRLTVL.

The chain carries TRBV11-2 and TRBJ2-2; D call uncertain. This CDR3 comprises 14 residues. The ends were cut back, 8 bases at V and 6 bases at J, with 16 bases in the middle. Germline V gene sequence: CDR1 SGHAT, CDR2 FQNNGV. The CDR3 coding sequence is TGTGCCAGCGAGTCCTCCGCGTTATCCGGGGAGCTGTTTTTT. It codes for CASESSALSGELFF.

This rearrangement joins TRBV30 to TRBJ2-6; maybe TRBD1 (5 bases). CDR3 length: 14 amino acids. V was shortened by 2 bases and J by 0 bases, with 5 bases between the two germline ends. Germline V lookup: CDR1 GTSNPN, CDR2 SVGIG (reference sequence). CDR3 coding DNA: TGTGCCTGGAGTCAGGGCTCTGGGGCCAACGTCCTGACTTTC. It codes for CAWSQGSGANVLTF. Based on the CDR3 plus reference TRBV30 and TRBJ2-6, the full variable domain is SQTIHQWPATLVQPVGSPLSLECTVEGTSNPNLYWYRQAAGRGLQLLFYSVGIGQISSEVPQNLSASRPQDRQFILSSKKLLLSDSGFYLCAWSQGSGANVLTFGAGSRLTVL.